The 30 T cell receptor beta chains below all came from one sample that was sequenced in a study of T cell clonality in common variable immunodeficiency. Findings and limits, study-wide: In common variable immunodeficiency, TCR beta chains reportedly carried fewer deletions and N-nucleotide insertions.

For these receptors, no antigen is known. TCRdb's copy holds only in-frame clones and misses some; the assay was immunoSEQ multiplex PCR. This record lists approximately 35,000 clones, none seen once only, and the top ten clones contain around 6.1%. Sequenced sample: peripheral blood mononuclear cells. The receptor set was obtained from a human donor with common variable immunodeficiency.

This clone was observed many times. The part of the CDR3 DNA that was read is TGTGCCAGCAACCCTGACAGTTACAATGAG. Its translation is CASNPDSYNE. The whole CDR3 sequence reads CASNPDSYNEQFF. The chain has TRBV2 and TRBJ2-1, with D tentatively TRBD1 (5 bases). The read terminates 3 residues before the CDR3 end, so the remaining end is supplied by the germline J gene. The CDR3 extends over 13 amino acids. V was pared by 7 bases and J by 4 bases, with 11 bases between. Germline CDR1 reads SNHLY; CDR2 reads FYNNEI.

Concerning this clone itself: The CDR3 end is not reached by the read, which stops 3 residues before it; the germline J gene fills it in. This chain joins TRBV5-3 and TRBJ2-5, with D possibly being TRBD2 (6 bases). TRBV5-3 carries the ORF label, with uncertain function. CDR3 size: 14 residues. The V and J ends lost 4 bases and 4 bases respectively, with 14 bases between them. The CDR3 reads CARSRLVFPETQYF. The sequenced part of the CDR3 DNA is TGTGCCAGAAGCCGACTAGTATTTCCAGAGACC.

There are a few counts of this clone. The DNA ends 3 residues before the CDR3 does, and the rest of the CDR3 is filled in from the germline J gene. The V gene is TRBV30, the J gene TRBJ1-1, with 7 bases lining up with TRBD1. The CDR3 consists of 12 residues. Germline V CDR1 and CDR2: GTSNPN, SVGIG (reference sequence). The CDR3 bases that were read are TGTGCCTGGAGTGTAAAGACAGGGGAA. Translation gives CAWSVKTGE. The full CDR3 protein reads CAWSVKTGEAFF. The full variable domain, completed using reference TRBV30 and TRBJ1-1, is SQTIHQWPATLVQPVGSPLSLECTVEGTSNPNLYWYRQAAGRGLQLLFYSVGIGQISSEVPQNLSASRPQDRQFILSSKKLLLSDSGFYLCAWSVKTGEAFFGQGTRLTVV.

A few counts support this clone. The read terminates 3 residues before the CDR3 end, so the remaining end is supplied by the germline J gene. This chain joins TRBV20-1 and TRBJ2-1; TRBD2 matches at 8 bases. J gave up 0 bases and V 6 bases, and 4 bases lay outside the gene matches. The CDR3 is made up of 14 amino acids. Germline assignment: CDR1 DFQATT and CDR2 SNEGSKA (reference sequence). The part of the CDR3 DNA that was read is TGCAGTGCCCGGGGGGGCCTCTCCTACAATGAG. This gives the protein CSARGGLSYNE. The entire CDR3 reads CSARGGLSYNEQFF.

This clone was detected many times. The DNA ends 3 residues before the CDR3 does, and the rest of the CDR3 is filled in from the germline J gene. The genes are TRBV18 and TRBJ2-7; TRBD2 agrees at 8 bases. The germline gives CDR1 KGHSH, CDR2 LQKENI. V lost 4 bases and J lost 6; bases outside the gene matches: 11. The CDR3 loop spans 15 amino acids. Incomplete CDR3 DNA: TGTGCCAGCTCACAAGCACCCGGGACTAGTACCGAG. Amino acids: CASSQAPGTSTE. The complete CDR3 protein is CASSQAPGTSTEQYF. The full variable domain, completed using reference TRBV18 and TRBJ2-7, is NAGVMQNPRHLVRRRGQEARLRCSPMKGHSHVYWYRQLPEEGLKFMVYLQKENIIDESGMPKERFSAEFPKEGPSILRIQQVVRGDSAAYFCASSQAPGTSTEQYFGPGTRLTVT.

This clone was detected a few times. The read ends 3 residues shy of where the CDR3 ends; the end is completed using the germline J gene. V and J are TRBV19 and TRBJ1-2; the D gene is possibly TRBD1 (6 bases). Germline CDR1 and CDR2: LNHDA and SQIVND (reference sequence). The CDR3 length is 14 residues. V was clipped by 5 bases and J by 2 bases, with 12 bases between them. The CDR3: CASSPGGANYGYTF. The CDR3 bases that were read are TGTGCCAGTAGTCCCGGGGGGGCAAACTATGGC.

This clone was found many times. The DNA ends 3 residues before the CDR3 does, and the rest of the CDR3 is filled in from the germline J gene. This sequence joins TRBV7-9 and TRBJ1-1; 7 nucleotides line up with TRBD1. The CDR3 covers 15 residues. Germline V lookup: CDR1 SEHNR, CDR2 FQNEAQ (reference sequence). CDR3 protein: CASLGAGDREIEAFF. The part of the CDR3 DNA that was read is TGTGCCAGCCTAGGCGCCGGGGACAGAGAAATCGAA. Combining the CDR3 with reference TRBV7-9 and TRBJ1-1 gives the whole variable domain DTGVSQNPRHKITKRGQNVTFRCDPISEHNRLYWYRQTLGQGPEFLTYFQNEAQLEKSRLLSDRFSAERPKGSFSTLEIQRTEQGDSAMYLCASLGAGDREIEAFFGQGTRLTVV.

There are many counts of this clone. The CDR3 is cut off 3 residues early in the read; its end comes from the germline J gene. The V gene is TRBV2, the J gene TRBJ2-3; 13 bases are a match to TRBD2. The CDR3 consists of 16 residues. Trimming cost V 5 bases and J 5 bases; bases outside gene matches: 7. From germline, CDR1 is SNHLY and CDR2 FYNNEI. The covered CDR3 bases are TGTGCCAGCAGTCTACGGACTAGCGGGGGAGGAGATACG. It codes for CASSLRTSGGGDT. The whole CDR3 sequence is CASSLRTSGGGDTQYF.

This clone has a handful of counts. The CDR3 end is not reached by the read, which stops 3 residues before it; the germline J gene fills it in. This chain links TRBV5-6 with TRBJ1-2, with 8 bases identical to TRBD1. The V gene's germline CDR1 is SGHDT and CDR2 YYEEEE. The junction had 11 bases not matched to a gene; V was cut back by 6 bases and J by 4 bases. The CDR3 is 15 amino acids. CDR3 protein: CASTQGADLRYGYTF. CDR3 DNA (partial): TGTGCCAGCACCCAGGGGGCAGACCTCCGCTATGGC.

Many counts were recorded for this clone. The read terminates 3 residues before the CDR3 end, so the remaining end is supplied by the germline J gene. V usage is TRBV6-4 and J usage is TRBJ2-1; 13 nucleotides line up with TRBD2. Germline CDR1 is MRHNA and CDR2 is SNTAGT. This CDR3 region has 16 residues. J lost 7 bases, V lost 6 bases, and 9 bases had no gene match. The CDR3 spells CASSQLAGGGGNEQFF. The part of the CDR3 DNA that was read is TGTGCCAGCAGCCAACTAGCGGGGGGGGGTGGGAATGAG.

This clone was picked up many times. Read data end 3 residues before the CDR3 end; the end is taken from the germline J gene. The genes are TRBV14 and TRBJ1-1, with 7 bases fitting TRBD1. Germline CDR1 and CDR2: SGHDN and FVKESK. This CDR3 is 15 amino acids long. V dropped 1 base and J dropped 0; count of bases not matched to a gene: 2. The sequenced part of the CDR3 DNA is TGTGCCAGCAGCCAAGGGGGACAGCTGAACACTGAA. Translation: CASSQGGQLNTE. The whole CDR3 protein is CASSQGGQLNTEAFF.

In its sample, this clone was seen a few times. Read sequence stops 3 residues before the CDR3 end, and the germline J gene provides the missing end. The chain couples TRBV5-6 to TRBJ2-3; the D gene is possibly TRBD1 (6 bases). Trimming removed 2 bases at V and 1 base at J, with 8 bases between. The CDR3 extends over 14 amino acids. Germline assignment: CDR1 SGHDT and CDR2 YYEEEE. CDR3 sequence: CASSFPGGTDTQYF. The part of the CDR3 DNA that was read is TGTGCCAGCAGCTTCCCAGGGGGCACAGATACG.

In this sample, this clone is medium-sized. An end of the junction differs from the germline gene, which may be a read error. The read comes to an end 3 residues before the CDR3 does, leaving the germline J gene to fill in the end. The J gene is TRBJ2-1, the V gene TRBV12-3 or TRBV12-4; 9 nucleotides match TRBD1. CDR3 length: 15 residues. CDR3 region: CASSSPGQGYYEQFF. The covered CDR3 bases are TGTGCCAGCAGTTCCCCGGGACAGGGCTACTATGAG.

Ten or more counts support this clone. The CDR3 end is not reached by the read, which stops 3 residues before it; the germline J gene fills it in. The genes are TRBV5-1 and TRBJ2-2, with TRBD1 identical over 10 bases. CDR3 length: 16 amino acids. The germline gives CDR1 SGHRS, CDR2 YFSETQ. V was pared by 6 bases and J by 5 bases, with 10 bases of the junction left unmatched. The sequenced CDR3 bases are TGCGCCAGCACTCGGGACGACAGGGGGCAGACCGGGGAG. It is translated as CASTRDDRGQTGE. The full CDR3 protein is CASTRDDRGQTGELFF.

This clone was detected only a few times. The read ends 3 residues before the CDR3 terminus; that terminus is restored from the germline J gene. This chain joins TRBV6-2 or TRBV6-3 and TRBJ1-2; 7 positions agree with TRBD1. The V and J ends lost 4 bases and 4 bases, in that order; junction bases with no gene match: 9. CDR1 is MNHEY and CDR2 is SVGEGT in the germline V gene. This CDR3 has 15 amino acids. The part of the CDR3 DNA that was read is TGTGCCAGCAGTTCCCACAGGGGCCTCCTCTATGGC. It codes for CASSSHRGLLYG. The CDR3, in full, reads CASSSHRGLLYGYTF.

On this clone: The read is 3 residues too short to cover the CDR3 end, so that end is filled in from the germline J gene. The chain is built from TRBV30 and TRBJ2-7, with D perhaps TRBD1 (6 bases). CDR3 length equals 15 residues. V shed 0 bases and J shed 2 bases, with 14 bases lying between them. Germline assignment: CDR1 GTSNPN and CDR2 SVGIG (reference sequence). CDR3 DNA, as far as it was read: TGTGCCTGGAGTGTCTTTATCCAGGGGACCTACGAG. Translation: CAWSVFIQGTYE. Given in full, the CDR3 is CAWSVFIQGTYEQYF.

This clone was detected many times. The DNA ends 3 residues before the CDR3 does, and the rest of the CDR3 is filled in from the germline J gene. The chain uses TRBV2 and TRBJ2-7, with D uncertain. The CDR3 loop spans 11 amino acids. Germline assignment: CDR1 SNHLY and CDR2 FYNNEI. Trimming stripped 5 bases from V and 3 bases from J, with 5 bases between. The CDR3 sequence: CASSPIYEQYF. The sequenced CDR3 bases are TGTGCCAGCAGTCCAATCTACGAG.

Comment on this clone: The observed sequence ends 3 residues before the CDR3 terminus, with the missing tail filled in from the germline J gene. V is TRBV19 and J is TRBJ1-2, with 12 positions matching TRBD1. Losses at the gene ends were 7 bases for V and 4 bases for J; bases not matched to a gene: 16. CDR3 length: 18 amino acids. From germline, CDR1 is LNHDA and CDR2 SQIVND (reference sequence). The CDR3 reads CASTPDPGTGGNRYGYTF. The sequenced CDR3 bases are TGTGCCAGTACCCCCGACCCGGGGACAGGGGGCAATCGCTATGGC.

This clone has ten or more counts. CDR3 DNA (partial): TGTGCCTGGAGCTCTGGGGGGGATACG. Protein sequence: CAWSSGGDT. In full, the CDR3 is CAWSSGGDTQYF. The chain carries TRBV30 and TRBJ2-3; possibly TRBD2 for D (6 bases). The CDR3 goes on 3 residues after the read ends, and that part is filled in from the germline J gene. This CDR3 is 12 amino acids long. The V gene's germline CDR1 is GTSNPN and CDR2 SVGIG (reference sequence). Trimming cost V 3 bases and J 6 bases, with 10 bases left between them.

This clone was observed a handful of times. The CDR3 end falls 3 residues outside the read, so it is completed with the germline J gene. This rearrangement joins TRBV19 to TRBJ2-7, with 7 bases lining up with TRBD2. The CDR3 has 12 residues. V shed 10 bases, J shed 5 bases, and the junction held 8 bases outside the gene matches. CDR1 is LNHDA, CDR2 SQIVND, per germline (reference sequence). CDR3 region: CATGGRGNEQYF. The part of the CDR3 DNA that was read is TGTGCCACCGGAGGGCGGGGGAACGAG. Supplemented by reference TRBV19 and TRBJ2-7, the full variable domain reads DGGITQSPKYLFRKEGQNVTLSCEQNLNHDAMYWYRQDPGQGLRLIYYSQIVNDFQKGDIAEGYSVSREKKESFPLTVTSAQKNPTAFYLCATGGRGNEQYFGPGTRLTVT.

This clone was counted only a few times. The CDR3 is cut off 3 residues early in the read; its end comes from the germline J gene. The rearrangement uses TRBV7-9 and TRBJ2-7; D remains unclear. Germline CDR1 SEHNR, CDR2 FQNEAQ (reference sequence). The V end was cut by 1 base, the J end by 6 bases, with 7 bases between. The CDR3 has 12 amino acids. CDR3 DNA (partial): TGTGCCAGCAGCTTAGAGGGTCCCGAG. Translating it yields CASSLEGPE. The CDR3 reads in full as CASSLEGPEQYF.

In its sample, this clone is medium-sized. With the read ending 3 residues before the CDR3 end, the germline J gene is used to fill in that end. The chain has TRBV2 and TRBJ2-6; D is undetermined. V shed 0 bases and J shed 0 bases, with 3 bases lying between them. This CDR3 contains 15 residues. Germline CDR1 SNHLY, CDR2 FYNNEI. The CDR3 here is CASSEARSGANVLTF. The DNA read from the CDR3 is TGTGCCAGCAGTGAAGCTCGCTCTGGGGCCAACGTC.

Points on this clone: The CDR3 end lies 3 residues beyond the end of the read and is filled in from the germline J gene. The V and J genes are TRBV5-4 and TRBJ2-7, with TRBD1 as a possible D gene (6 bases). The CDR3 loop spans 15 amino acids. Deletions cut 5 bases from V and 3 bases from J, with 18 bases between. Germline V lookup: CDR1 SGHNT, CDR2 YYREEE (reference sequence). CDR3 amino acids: CASRRQGNFYYEQYF. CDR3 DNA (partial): TGTGCCAGCAGAAGGCAGGGGAACTTCTACTACGAG.

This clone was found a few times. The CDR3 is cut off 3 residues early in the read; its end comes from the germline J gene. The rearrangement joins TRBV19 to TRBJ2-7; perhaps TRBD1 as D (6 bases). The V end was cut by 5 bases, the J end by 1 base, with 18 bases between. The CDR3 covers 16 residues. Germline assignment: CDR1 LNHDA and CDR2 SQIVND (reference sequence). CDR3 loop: CASSGPGQIYSYEQYF. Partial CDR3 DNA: TGTGCCAGTAGTGGACCGGGACAAATTTATTCCTACGAG. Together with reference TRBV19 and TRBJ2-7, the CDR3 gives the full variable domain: DGGITQSPKYLFRKEGQNVTLSCEQNLNHDAMYWYRQDPGQGLRLIYYSQIVNDFQKGDIAEGYSVSREKKESFPLTVTSAQKNPTAFYLCASSGPGQIYSYEQYFGPGTRLTVT.

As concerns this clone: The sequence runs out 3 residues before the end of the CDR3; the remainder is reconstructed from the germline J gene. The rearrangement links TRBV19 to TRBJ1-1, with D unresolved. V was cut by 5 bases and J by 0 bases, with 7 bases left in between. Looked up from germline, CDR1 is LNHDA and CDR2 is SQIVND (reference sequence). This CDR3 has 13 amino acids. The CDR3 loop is CASSETVNTEAFF. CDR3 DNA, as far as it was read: TGTGCCAGTAGTGAAACAGTGAACACTGAA.

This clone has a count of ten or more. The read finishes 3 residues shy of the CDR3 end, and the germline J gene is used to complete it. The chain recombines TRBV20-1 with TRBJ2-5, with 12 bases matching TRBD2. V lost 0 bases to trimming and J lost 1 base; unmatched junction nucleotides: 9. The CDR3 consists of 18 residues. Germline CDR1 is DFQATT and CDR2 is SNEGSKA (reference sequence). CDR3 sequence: CSARDRPSGGAFQETQYF. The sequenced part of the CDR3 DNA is TGCAGTGCTAGAGATCGGCCTAGCGGGGGGGCCTTCCAAGAGACC.

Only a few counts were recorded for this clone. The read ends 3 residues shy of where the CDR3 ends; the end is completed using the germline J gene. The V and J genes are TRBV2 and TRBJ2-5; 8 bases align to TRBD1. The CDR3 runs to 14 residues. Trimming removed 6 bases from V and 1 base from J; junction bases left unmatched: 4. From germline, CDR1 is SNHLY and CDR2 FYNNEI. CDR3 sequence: CASRDRAGQETQYF. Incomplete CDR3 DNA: TGTGCCAGCAGGGACAGGGCGGGCCAAGAGACC.

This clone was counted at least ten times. CDR3 in amino acids: CAWSGLLGGIEQFF. The part of the CDR3 DNA that was read is TGTGCCTGGAGTGGGCTCTTGGGGGGGATTGAG. This sequence joins TRBV30 and TRBJ2-1; TRBD2 matches at 7 bases. Read data end 3 residues before the CDR3 end; the end is taken from the germline J gene. V was pared by 1 base and J by 9 bases, with 9 bases of the junction left unmatched. Germline values: CDR1 GTSNPN, CDR2 SVGIG (reference sequence). The CDR3 spans 14 residues.

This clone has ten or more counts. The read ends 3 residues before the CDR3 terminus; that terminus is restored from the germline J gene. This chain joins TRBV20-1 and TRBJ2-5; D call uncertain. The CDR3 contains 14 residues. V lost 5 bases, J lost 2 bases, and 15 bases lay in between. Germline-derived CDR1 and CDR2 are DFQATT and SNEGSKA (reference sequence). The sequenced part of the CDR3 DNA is TGCAGTGCTCTCAGGCCCGAGGAGCAAGAGACC. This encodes CSALRPEEQET. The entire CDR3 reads CSALRPEEQETQYF.

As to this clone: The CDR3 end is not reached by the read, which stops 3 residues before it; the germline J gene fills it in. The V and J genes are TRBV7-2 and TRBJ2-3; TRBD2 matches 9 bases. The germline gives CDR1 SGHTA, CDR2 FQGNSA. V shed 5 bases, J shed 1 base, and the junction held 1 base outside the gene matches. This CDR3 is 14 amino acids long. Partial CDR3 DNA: TGTGCCAGCAGCCAGCGGGGGGGCACAGATACG. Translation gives CASSQRGGTDT. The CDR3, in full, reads CASSQRGGTDTQYF.